Detailed here is one T cell receptor (beta chain). As yet, its antigen is unknown. A total RNA quantity of around 3.5 ug went into each TCR library. With eight separate reactions per sample, the authors made cDNA. TCRdb reprocessed the 5' RACE reads, keeping one entry per CDR3 protein, no DNA. The sample totals 300,000 to 350,000 distinct CDR3 sequences; its top ten clones hold roughly 2%. The sample is drawn from a study of monozygotic twins with inflammatory bowel disease. Study-level points and caveats: Healthy co-twins had higher TCRbeta inverse Simpson diversity than their IBD twins.

Sequenced: blood. This TCR was recovered from a human donor with ulcerative colitis or Crohn's disease, or a healthy co-twin of an affected twin (not recorded which).

The CDR3 region is CASSLASVRFRDNSPLHF. The chain has TRBV7-2 and TRBJ1-6. The CDR3 is made up of 18 amino acids. Germline values: CDR1 SGHTA, CDR2 FQGNSA.